These 8 T cell receptor beta chains were sequenced from one sample in a study of cytomegalovirus exposure and HLA in healthy donors (dated by TCRdb to the late 2010s). Library preparation employed the immunoSEQ multiplex PCR assay. For the multiplex PCR, a mixture combining 60 forward primers for TCR Vbeta segments and 13 reverse primers for TCR Jbeta segments was used. The table comes from immuneACCESS by way of TCRdb, which keeps in-frame sequences with V and J called. Part of the clones is missing from these tables; in studies checked, under half for an unresolved V gene and the rest for unknown reasons. This sample lists about 180,000 clones; more than 60% were detected once. 3% to 4.5% of the sample is in the top ten clones. Sequenced material: PBMCs. The receptor source for this set is a woman in her sixties or seventies in good health and CMV-seropositive.

The chain employs TRBV18 and TRBJ2-7, with a tentative D call TRBD2 (5 bases). Per the germline V gene, CDR1 is KGHSH and CDR2 is LQKENI. V lost 3 bases, J lost 3 bases, and 12 bases lay in between. The CDR3 has 14 residues. This CDR3 is CASSPKLDGYEQYF. The CDR3 DNA is TGTGCCAGCTCACCCAAACTAGATGGCTACGAGCAGTACTTC.

The chain combines TRBV5-1 with TRBJ1-2, with D tentatively TRBD1 (5 bases). CDR3 length: 13 residues. V was trimmed by 0 bases and J by 5 bases, leaving 8 bases between them. CDR1 and CDR2 (germline): SGHRS, YFSETQ. This chain's CDR3 is CASSLDGGYGYTF. For the CDR3, the DNA is TGCGCCAGCAGCTTGGACGGGGGTTATGGCTACACCTTC.

The chain joins TRBV9 to TRBJ2-7; D is perhaps TRBD2 (6 bases). From germline, CDR1 is SGDLS and CDR2 YYNGEE. The CDR3 extends over 15 amino acids. Trimming stripped 0 bases from V and 2 bases from J, with 12 bases between. DNA of the CDR3: TGTGCCAGCAGCGTAGGGGGGGAACGGACCTACGAGCAGTACTTC. Its protein product is CASSVGGERTYEQYF.

V usage is TRBV7-2 and J usage is TRBJ2-1; 11 nucleotides line up with TRBD2. This CDR3 has 15 amino acids. After removal of 10 bases from V and 8 bases from J, the junction contained 13 bases not matched to a gene. CDR1 and CDR2 from the germline V gene are SGHTA and FQGNSA. CDR3 nucleotides: TGTGCCACCACTCAACTAGCGGGAGTATGGGATGAGCAGTTCTTC. Amino acids: CATTQLAGVWDEQFF. The complete variable domain, with remaining parts taken from reference TRBV7-2 and TRBJ2-1, reads GAGVSQSPSNKVTEKGKDVELRCDPISGHTALYWYRQSLGQGLEFLIYFQGNSAPDKSGLPSDRFSAERTGGSVSTLTIQRTQQEDSAVYLCATTQLAGVWDEQFFGPGTRLTVL.

The sample holds a few counts of this clone. This chain connects TRBV11-3 to TRBJ2-2; D remains ambiguous. The germline V gene has CDR1 SGHNT and CDR2 YENEEA. The CDR3 runs 15 residues. Trimming left V 5 bases short and J 2 bases short, with 12 bases between. CDR3 sequence reads: CASSRWAGNTGELFF. CDR3 nucleotides: TGTGCCAGCAGCCGCTGGGCTGGCAACACCGGGGAGCTGTTTTTT. The whole variable domain, remainder taken from reference TRBV11-3 and TRBJ2-2, is EAGVVQSPRYKIIEKKQPVAFWCNPISGHNTLYWYLQNLGQGPELLIRYENEEAVDDSQLPKDRFSAERLKGVDSTLKIQPAELGDSAVYLCASSRWAGNTGELFFGEGSRLTVL.

In this sample, this clone turned up a few times. The chain links TRBV28 to TRBJ2-1, with TRBD2 matching 9 bases. The J segment lost 3 bases and the V segment lost 0 bases, leaving 12 bases of the junction unmatched. Germline assignment: CDR1 MDHEN and CDR2 SYDVKM. The CDR3 is 19 amino acids. The CDR3 loop reads CASSLWDMSGGQNYNEQFF. The DNA for the CDR3 is TGTGCCAGCAGTTTATGGGATATGAGCGGGGGGCAAAACTACAATGAGCAGTTCTTC. The variable domain in full, with the rest retrieved from reference TRBV28 and TRBJ2-1, is DVKVTQSSRYLVKRTGEKVFLECVQDMDHENMFWYRQDPGLGLRLIYFSYDVKMKEKGDIPEGYSVSREKKERFSLILESASTNQTSMYLCASSLWDMSGGQNYNEQFFGPGTRLTVL.

V is TRBV19 and J is TRBJ1-1; no reliable D call. V was pared by 3 bases and J by 5 bases, with 16 bases between. The CDR3 contains 15 residues. The germline V gene has CDR1 LNHDA and CDR2 SQIVND (reference sequence). CDR3 amino acids: CASSMGLRRSTEAFF. For the CDR3, the DNA is TGTGCCAGTAGTATGGGTTTGAGGCGATCGACTGAAGCTTTCTTT.

The J gene is TRBJ2-2, the V gene TRBV5-1, with D unresolved. This CDR3 is 15 amino acids long. The V end lost 0 bases, the J end lost 4 bases, and 10 bases lay between the germline ends. The germline V gene has CDR1 SGHRS and CDR2 YFSETQ. The CDR3 DNA sequence: TGCGCCAGCAGCTTGGCCCGGGTAGTCACCGGGGAGCTGTTTTTT. Its translation: CASSLARVVTGELFF.